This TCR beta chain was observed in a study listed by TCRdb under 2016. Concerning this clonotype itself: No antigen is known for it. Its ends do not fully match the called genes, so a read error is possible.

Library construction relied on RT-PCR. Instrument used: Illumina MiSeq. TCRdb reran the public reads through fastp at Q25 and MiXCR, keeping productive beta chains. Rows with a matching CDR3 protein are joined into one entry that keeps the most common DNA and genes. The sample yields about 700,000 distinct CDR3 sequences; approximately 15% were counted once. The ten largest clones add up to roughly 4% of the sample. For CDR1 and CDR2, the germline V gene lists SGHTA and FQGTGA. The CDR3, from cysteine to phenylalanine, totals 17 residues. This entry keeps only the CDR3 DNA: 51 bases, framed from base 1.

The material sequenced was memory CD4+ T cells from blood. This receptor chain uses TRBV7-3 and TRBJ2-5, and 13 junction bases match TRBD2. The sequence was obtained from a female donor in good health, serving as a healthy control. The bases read TGTGCCAGCAGCTGGGGACTAGCGGGAAATCAGAAAGAGACCCGGTACTTC. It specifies CASSWGLAGNQKETRYF.